These 8 T cell receptor beta chains share one sample of origin, sequenced in a study of T cell clonotyping in hematopoietic cell transplantation. The repertoire was sequenced with immunoSEQ multiplex PCR; TCRdb's copy has only in-frame clones and lacks some. The repertoire holds about 5,000 clones, with around 95% as singletons. The sample here was PBMCs, taken 180 days after allogeneic stem cell transplant. Receptors were obtained from a male patient aged 60-70 years who had an allogeneic stem cell transplant from a related donor, so the T cells may come from the graft donor. Some clones in this sample may be carry-over from other donors' samples.

The CDR3 loop reads CASSLGRDEQYF. CDR3 DNA: TGTGCCAGCAGCTTGGGCCGGGACGAGCAGTACTTC. The chain uses TRBV5-4 and TRBJ2-7; D gene unclear. Looked up from germline, CDR1 is SGHNT and CDR2 is YYREEE (reference sequence). The CDR3 covers 12 residues. V gave up 0 bases and J gave up 5 bases, with 6 bases separating them.

The chain joins TRBV2 to TRBJ1-6; no clear D gene. Deletions cut 4 bases from V and 9 bases from J, with 4 bases between. The germline V gene encodes CDR1 SNHLY and CDR2 FYNNEI. The CDR3 has 11 residues. The chain's CDR3 is CASSGSSPLHF. The CDR3 region has the DNA TGTGCCAGCAGTGGGAGTTCACCCCTCCACTTT.

The rearrangement uses TRBV7-2 and TRBJ1-2, with D unclear. The CDR3 sequence is 14 residues long. Trimming removed 1 base at V and 4 bases at J, with 10 bases between. The V gene's germline CDR1 is SGHTA and CDR2 FQGNSA. CDR3 coding DNA: TGTGCCAGCAGCTTAGAGACCCGGGGCTATGGCTACACCTTC. Translation: CASSLETRGYGYTF.

The CDR3 sequence is CASSYIPRTGELFF. CDR3 nucleotides: TGTGCCAGCAGTTACATCCCCCGCACCGGGGAGCTGTTTTTT. J is TRBJ2-2 and V is TRBV6-5, with D unresolved. The CDR3 has 14 amino acids. Looked up from germline, CDR1 is MNHEY and CDR2 is SVGAGI. V lost 2 bases, J lost 4 bases, and 8 bases lay in between.

This chain uses TRBV11-3 with TRBJ1-6; unclear D gene. Germline CDR1 reads SGHNT; CDR2 reads YENEEA. The germline V and J ends were trimmed by 5 bases and 7 bases, with 12 bases remaining between them. This CDR3 is 14 amino acids long. DNA of the CDR3: TGTGCCAGCAGCGCCCGACTGCCCAATTCACCCCTCCACTTT. Its translation is CASSARLPNSPLHF.

The chain uses TRBV4-1 and TRBJ2-2, with TRBD2 identical over 10 bases. The CDR3 spans 16 residues. J lost 4 bases, V lost 4 bases, and 6 bases had no gene match. Germline V lookup: CDR1 MGHRA, CDR2 YSYEKL. CDR3 in amino acids: CASSLGTSESTGELFF. As DNA, the CDR3 is TGCGCCAGCAGCCTCGGGACTAGCGAAAGCACCGGGGAGCTGTTTTTT.

This chain links TRBV4-1 with TRBJ2-7; 8 bases line up with TRBD1. CDR3 length equals 15 residues. Germline V gives CDR1 MGHRA, CDR2 YSYEKL. V dropped 3 bases and J dropped 1; count of bases not matched to a gene: 5. CDR3 region: CASSHQQGGSYEQYF. For the CDR3, the DNA is TGCGCCAGCAGCCATCAACAGGGGGGATCCTACGAGCAGTACTTC.

The chain is built from TRBV7-9 and TRBJ2-7; weak D call: TRBD2 (6 bases). Per germline, CDR1 SEHNR and CDR2 FQNEAQ (reference sequence). V lost 11 bases and J lost 2, with 13 bases in between. The CDR3 covers 12 residues. In DNA form, the CDR3 reads TGTGCCGGGGAGGATTCAACCTACGAGCAGTACTTC. This sequence encodes CAGEDSTYEQYF.